This T cell receptor beta chain was sequenced for a study of T cell responses to AZD1222 COVID-19 vaccine. On the study more broadly: Some second doses came at about 4 weeks and others at about 12 weeks; these were pooled. Whole-study findings and limits: Vaccine-associated CD4 TCRs spanned spike, dominant at 160-218 and 743-854. Just six people given AZD1222 tested seropositive at baseline.

There are 18 residues in the CDR3. V lost 5 bases, J lost 0 bases, and 20 bases lay in between. The germline CDR1 and CDR2 sequences are LGHDT and YNNKEL (reference sequence). Concerning this clone: Antigen specificity is unknown.

Generated by immunoSEQ multiplex PCR, the TCRdb table keeps only in-frame clones and is missing some. The table has about 150,000 clones, approximately 86% seen once. The sequences come from peripheral blood, collected on day 0 of AZD1222 vaccination. The rearrangement links TRBV3-1 (or the pseudogene TRBV3-2) to TRBJ1-3; a possible D gene is TRBD1 (5 bases). The source is an adult in good health. CDR3 residues: CASSTPLRDRSSGNTIYF. The CDR3 region has the DNA TGTGCCAGCAGCACACCTCTACGGGACCGGAGCTCTGGAAACACCATATATTTT.